This record concerns one TCR beta chain sequence. This sample was included in a study of shared T cell receptors in the human thymus. The data were produced by immunoSEQ multiplex PCR, yet TCRdb's version contains in-frame clones alone and is incomplete. The table includes under 850,000 clones, roughly 90% detected once. This CDR3 comprises 14 residues. V was trimmed by 0 bases and J by 4 bases, leaving 10 bases between them. Germline V gene lookup returns CDR1 SGHDN and CDR2 FVKESK. This sample also appeared in a second study, on human thymus T cells. This second study says: Samples came from healthy Finnish infants during open corrective cardiac surgery. Surgeons resected thymus tissue during corrective heart surgery. Gene usage (both V and J) appeared biased in thymic and blood repertoires.

The sample comprised thymocytes. The chain uses TRBV14 and TRBJ2-7; tentatively, D is TRBD1 (6 bases). This receptor was obtained from a boy under three years old with a congenital heart defect. Here the CDR3 DNA reads TGTGCCAGCAGCCAAGATCCCCAGGGGTACGAGCAGTACTTC. Amino acid sequence: CASSQDPQGYEQYF.